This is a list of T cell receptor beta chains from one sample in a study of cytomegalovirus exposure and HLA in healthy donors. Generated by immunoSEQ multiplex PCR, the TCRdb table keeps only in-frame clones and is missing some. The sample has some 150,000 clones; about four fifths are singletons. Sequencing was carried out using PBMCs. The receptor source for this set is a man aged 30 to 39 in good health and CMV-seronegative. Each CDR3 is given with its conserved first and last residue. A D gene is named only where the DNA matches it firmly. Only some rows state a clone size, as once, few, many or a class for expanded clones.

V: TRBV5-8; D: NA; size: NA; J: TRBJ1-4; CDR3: CASSFRQANINEKLFF; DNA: TGTGCCAGCAGCTTCAGACAGGCGAATATTAATGAAAAACTGTTTTTT
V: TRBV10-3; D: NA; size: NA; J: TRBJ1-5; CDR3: CAISDGHDSNQPQHF; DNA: TGTGCCATCAGTGATGGACACGATAGCAATCAGCCCCAGCATTTT
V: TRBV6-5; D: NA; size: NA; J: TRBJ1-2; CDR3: CASRMTISYGYTF; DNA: TGTGCCAGCAGGATGACAATTTCATATGGCTACACCTTC
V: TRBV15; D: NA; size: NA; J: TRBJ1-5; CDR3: CATSSRGFHQPQHF; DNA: TGTGCCACCAGCAGTCGGGGGTTTCATCAGCCCCAGCATTTT
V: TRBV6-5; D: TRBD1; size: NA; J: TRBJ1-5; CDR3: CASRMTGGNQPQNF; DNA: TGTGCCAGCAGGATGACAGGGGGCAATCAGCCCCAGAATTTT
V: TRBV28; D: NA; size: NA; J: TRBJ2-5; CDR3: CASTPGIIETQYF; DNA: TGTGCCAGCACTCCAGGGATTATAGAGACCCAGTACTTC
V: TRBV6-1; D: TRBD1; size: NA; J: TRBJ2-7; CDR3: CASSDVGQVTYEQYF; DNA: TGTGCCAGCAGTGACGTAGGACAGGTGACCTACGAGCAGTACTTC
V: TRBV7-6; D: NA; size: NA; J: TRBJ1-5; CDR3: CASSNHTGTPHPQHF; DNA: TGTGCCAGCAGCAACCACACGGGGACTCCTCATCCCCAGCATTTT
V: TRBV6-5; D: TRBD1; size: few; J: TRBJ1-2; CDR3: CASRARQGDYGYTF; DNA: TGTGCCAGCAGAGCCCGACAGGGAGACTATGGCTACACCTTC
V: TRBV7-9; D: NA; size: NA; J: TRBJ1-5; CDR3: CASSPVGGSSNQPQHF; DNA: TGTGCCAGCAGTCCCGTGGGGGGATCTAGCAATCAGCCCCAGCATTTT
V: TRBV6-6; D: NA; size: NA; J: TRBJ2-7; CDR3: CASSHNAGSEQYF; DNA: TGTGCCAGCAGTCACAACGCGGGGTCCGAGCAGTACTTC
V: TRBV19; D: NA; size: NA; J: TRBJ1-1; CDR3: CASSIRGRNTEAFF; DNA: TGTGCCAGTAGTATCAGGGGCAGGAACACTGAAGCTTTCTTT
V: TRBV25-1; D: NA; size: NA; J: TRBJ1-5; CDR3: CASSGGPGRGLNQPQHF; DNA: TGTGCCAGCAGTGGAGGGCCTGGCCGGGGATTAAATCAGCCCCAGCATTTT
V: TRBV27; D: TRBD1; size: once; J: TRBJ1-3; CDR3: CASSRTGKAGNTIYF; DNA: TGTGCCAGCAGTCGGACAGGGAAAGCTGGAAACACCATATATTTT
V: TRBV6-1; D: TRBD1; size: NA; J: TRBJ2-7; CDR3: CASSGTGTGVPYEQYF; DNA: TGTGCCAGCAGTGGGACCGGGACAGGGGTCCCTTACGAGCAGTACTTC
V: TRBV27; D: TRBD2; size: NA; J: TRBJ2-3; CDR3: CASAGETSTDTQYF; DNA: TGTGCCAGCGCGGGGGAGACTAGCACAGATACGCAGTATTTT
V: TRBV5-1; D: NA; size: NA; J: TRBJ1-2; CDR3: CASSLAQVPYGYTF; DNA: TGCGCCAGCAGCTTGGCACAGGTTCCGTATGGCTACACCTTC
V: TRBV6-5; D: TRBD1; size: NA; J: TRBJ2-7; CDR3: CASRKDRGPSEQYF; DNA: TGTGCCAGCAGAAAAGACAGGGGGCCGAGCGAGCAGTACTTC
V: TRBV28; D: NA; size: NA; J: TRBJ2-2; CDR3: CASSFIAGWRDNTGELFF; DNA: TGTGCCAGCAGTTTTATCGCAGGGTGGAGGGATAACACCGGGGAGCTGTTTTTT
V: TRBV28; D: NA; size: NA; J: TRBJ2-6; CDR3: CASSGPELWANVLTF; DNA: TGTGCCAGCAGTGGCCCGGAGCTTTGGGCCAACGTCCTGACTTTC
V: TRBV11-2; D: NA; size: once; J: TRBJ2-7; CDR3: CASSLQGLHEQYF; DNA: TGTGCCAGCAGCTTACAGGGACTTCACGAGCAGTACTTC
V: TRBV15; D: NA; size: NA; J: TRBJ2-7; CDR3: CATSRTGSPYEQYF; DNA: TGTGCCACCAGCAGAACGGGGAGTCCCTACGAGCAGTACTTC
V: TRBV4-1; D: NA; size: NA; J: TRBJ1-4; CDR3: CASSQDYRVGSLGANEKLFF; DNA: TGCGCCAGCAGCCAGGATTACAGGGTGGGGAGCCTAGGGGCTAATGAAAAACTGTTTTTT
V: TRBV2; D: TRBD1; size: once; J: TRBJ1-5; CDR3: CASSEAQQGARQPQHF; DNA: TGTGCCAGCAGTGAAGCGCAACAGGGGGCTCGTCAGCCCCAGCATTTT
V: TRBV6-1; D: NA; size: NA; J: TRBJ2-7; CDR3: CASRIAYEQYF; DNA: TGTGCCAGCAGAATCGCCTACGAGCAGTACTTC
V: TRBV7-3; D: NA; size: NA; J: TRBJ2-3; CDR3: CASSPTFSTDTQYF; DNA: TGTGCCAGCAGCCCTACCTTTTCCACAGATACGCAGTATTTT
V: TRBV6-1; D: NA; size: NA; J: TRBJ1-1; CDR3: CASSPVAITEAFF; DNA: TGTGCCAGCAGTCCGGTCGCCATAACTGAAGCTTTCTTT
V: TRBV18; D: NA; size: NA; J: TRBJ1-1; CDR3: CASSPSGGGEAFF; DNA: TGTGCCAGCTCACCCTCGGGAGGGGGTGAAGCTTTCTTT
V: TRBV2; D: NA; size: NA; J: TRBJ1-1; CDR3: CASSGFWGLGDTEAFF; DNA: TGTGCCAGCAGTGGATTCTGGGGGCTAGGGGACACTGAAGCTTTCTTT
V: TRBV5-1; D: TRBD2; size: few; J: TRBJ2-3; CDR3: CASKPRTSGYPDTQYF; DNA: TGCGCCAGCAAACCCCGGACTAGCGGTTACCCAGATACGCAGTATTTT
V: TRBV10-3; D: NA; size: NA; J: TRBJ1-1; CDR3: CAISDREGTEAFF; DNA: TGTGCCATCAGTGACAGGGAGGGCACTGAAGCTTTCTTT
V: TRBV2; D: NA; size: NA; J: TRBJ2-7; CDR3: CASSEVGRVHEQYF; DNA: TGTGCCAGCAGTGAAGTCGGCAGGGTCCACGAGCAGTACTTC
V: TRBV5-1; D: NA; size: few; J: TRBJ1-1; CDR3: CASSLAHGEEAFF; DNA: TGCGCCAGCAGCTTGGCACACGGAGAAGAAGCTTTCTTT
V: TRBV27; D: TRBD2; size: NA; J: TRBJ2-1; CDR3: CASSLSIGSGHNEQFF; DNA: TGTGCCAGCAGTTTATCGATCGGTAGCGGGCACAATGAGCAGTTCTTC
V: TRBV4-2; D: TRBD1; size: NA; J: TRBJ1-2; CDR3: CASSRDSNYGYTF; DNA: TGTGCCAGCAGCCGGGACAGTAACTATGGCTACACCTTC
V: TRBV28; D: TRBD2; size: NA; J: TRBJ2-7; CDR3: CASSFRTSGYLPNIYEQYF; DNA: TGTGCCAGCAGTTTCCGGACTAGCGGTTACCTCCCGAACATTTACGAGCAGTACTTC